This is a list of T cell receptor beta chains from one sample in a study of cytomegalovirus exposure and HLA in healthy donors. Data came from immunoSEQ multiplex PCR; TCRdb stores just in-frame clones and leaves some out. The sample carries approximately 100,000 clones, around 90% recorded once. The sample consisted of PBMCs. The source is a woman aged 18 to 35 in good health and CMV-seropositive. The CDR3 runs from the conserved cysteine through the conserved F or W. Fields, in order: D gene, clone size, J gene, V gene, CDR3 protein. The D gene is left open where the match is weak. Only some rows state a clone size, as once, few, many or a class for expanded clones.

TRBD2 NA TRBJ2-3 TRBV28 CASSPTPGGPLTDTQYF
TRBD1 NA TRBJ2-7 TRBV18 CASSLVQGQGNEQYF
TRBD2 NA TRBJ2-5 TRBV5-1 CASSLGGLAGGRQETQYF
NA NA TRBJ2-2 TRBV5-1 CASSFWNTGELFF
TRBD1 NA TRBJ2-2 TRBV25-1 CTSTQTGTGDTGELFF
TRBD2 NA TRBJ2-1 TRBV7-8 CASSFWASGNNEQFF
NA few TRBJ1-2 TRBV6-6 CASSYGAIYGYTF
NA NA TRBJ2-2 TRBV28 CASSLTQAGTGELFF
NA NA TRBJ1-5 TRBV19 CASSIRSGGDSNQPQHF
TRBD1 few TRBJ2-2 TRBV2 CASTRDRGGTGELFF
NA NA TRBJ2-3 TRBV7-8 CASSLDYRGTDTQYF
TRBD1 NA TRBJ2-3 TRBV28 CASSLQGQGVTDTQYF
NA NA TRBJ2-1 TRBV7-6 CASSLGGPYNEQFF
NA NA TRBJ2-1 TRBV18 CASSLDRQGTDEQFF
NA NA TRBJ1-4 TRBV20-1 CSARDTEKLFF
TRBD1 NA TRBJ1-2 TRBV28 CASSSPGQGNYGYTF
TRBD2 NA TRBJ2-1 TRBV28 CASRTSGGAGAHEQFF
NA once TRBJ1-1 TRBV7-2 CASSLTQGMNTEAFF
NA NA TRBJ1-4 TRBV25-1 CASQGLNEKLFF
NA NA TRBJ1-2 TRBV7-9 CASSLDRDNGYTF
TRBD1 few TRBJ1-4 TRBV9 CASSARPGQGFEKLFF